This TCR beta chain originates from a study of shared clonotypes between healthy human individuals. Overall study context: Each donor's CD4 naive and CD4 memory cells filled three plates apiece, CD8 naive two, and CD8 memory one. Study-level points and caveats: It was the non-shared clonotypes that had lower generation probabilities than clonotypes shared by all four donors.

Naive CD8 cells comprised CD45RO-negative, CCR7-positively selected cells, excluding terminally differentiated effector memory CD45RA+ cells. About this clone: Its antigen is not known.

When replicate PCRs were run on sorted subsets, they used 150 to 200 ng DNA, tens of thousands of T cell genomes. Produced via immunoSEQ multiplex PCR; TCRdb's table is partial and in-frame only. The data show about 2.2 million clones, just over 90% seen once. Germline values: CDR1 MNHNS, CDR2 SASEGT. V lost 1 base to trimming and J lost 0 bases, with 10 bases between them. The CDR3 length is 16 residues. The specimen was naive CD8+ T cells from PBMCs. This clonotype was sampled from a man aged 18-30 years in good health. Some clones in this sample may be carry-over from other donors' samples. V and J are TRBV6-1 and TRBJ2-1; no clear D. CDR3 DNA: TGTGCCAGCAGTGAAGGGTTTGGAAGCTCCTACAATGAGCAGTTCTTC. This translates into CASSEGFGSSYNEQFF.